This entry is about one TCR beta chain. The data were taken from a study of blood T cell repertoires in COVID-19. Generated by immunoSEQ multiplex PCR, the TCRdb table keeps only in-frame clones and is missing some. Found here are 300,000 to 400,000 clones, more than 75% of them singletons; the top ten hold 1.2%. The CDR3 runs 16 residues. Germline CDR1 reads SEHNR; CDR2 reads FQNEAQ (reference sequence). V was clipped by 2 bases and J by 1 base; unmatched bases: 6. The TCR originated in a woman under 30 who had recovered from COVID-19. The chain carries TRBV7-9 and TRBJ2-7, with 9 bases identical to TRBD1. Material: PBMCs or T cells enriched from blood (not recorded which). CDR3 in amino acids: CASSLLRGQGSYEQYF. In DNA form, the CDR3 reads TGTGCCAGCAGCTTACTTCGGGGACAGGGATCCTACGAGCAGTACTTC.